A selection of T cell receptor beta chains follows, all from one sample in a study of graft-versus-host responses after intestinal transplantation. Libraries were prepared by immunoSEQ multiplex PCR; TCRdb keeps only in-frame clonotypes and omits some of them. The sample contains 84,000 or so clones, roughly 85% of which appear only once. Their specific antigens are unknown. Sequencing used unstimulated CD4+ T cells sorted from spleen or lymph node cells, obtained before intestinal transplant. Receptor source: a human donor who received an intestinal transplant. Both conserved end residues are part of each CDR3. The D gene is left open where the match is weak. Clone size is given for some rows only: seen once, a few or many times, or a class if the clone is expanded.

v_gene	abundance	j_gene	d_gene	CDR3aa	CDR3nt
TRBV6-5	.	TRBJ1-5	.	CASSPPGQEQPQHF	TGTGCCAGCAGCCCGCCGGGACAAGAGCAGCCCCAGCATTTT
TRBV5-4	.	TRBJ1-1	TRBD1	CASSPWTGGSRTEAFF	TGTGCCAGCAGCCCCTGGACAGGGGGCTCGAGGACTGAAGCTTTCTTT
TRBV18	.	TRBJ2-2	.	CASSPTANTGELFF	TGTGCCAGCTCGCCTACCGCGAACACCGGGGAGCTGTTTTTT
TRBV30	few	TRBJ1-2	.	CAWSQVHYGYTF	TGTGCCTGGAGTCAGGTACACTATGGCTACACCTTC
TRBV19	.	TRBJ2-5	TRBD1	CASSNNRGQETQYF	TGTGCCAGTAGTAATAACAGGGGACAAGAGACCCAGTACTTC
TRBV30	.	TRBJ2-1	.	CAWSGNRGGEQFF	TGTGCCTGGAGCGGGAATAGGGGGGGTGAGCAGTTCTTC
TRBV7-9	.	TRBJ2-3	.	CASSPRDWLASDTQYF	TGTGCCAGCAGCCCTCGAGACTGGCTAGCATCAGATACGCAGTATTTT
TRBV28	.	TRBJ1-5	.	CASSSGTTSNQPQHF	TGTGCCAGCAGTAGCGGGACGACCAGCAATCAGCCCCAGCATTTT
TRBV6-1	.	TRBJ1-1	.	CASSSVRQGSPEAFF	TGTGCCAGCAGTTCCGTCCGCCAGGGTTCCCCTGAAGCTTTCTTT
TRBV7-9	.	TRBJ2-7	.	CASSLGAGRGGSREQYF	TGTGCCAGCAGCTTAGGCGCTGGGCGCGGAGGGTCGAGGGAGCAGTACTTC
TRBV19	.	TRBJ2-7	TRBD2	CASRPSGSGEQYF	TGTGCCAGTAGGCCCAGCGGGAGTGGTGAGCAGTACTTC
TRBV5-1	.	TRBJ2-6	.	CASSGSRGDLSGANVLTF	TGCGCCAGCAGCGGGAGCAGGGGGGATCTCTCCGGGGCCAACGTCCTGACTTTC
TRBV2	.	TRBJ2-7	TRBD1	CASSFGTAEQYF	TGTGCCAGCAGCTTTGGGACAGCCGAGCAGTACTTC
TRBV5-1	once	TRBJ2-1	TRBD2	CASYSGRAVYEQFF	TGCGCCAGCTATAGCGGGAGGGCGGTGTATGAGCAGTTCTTC
TRBV2	.	TRBJ2-5	.	CASSEGLGATQYF	TGTGCCAGCAGTGAAGGACTAGGCGCGACCCAGTACTTC
TRBV6-1	.	TRBJ1-5	.	CASSERGWGRSQPQHF	TGTGCCAGCAGTGAAAGGGGGTGGGGGCGAAGTCAGCCCCAGCATTTT
TRBV9	.	TRBJ2-5	.	CASSFQGGDGETQYF	TGTGCCAGCAGCTTCCAAGGGGGAGACGGGGAGACCCAGTACTTC
TRBV6-6	.	TRBJ2-7	TRBD2	CASSYLADYEQYF	TGTGCCAGCAGCTATCTAGCGGACTACGAGCAGTACTTC
TRBV30	.	TRBJ2-7	.	CAWGELELYF	TGTGCCTGGGGAGAACTGGAACTGTACTTC
TRBV9	once	TRBJ2-2	TRBD2	CASSVEGTSGVRGTGELFF	TGTGCCAGCAGCGTAGAAGGGACTAGCGGGGTTAGGGGGACCGGGGAGCTGTTTTTT
TRBV2	.	TRBJ1-3	.	CASSRESGNTIYF	TGTGCCAGCAGTAGGGAGTCTGGAAACACCATATATTTT
TRBV5-1	.	TRBJ2-5	.	CASSREETQYF	TGCGCCAGCAGTAGGGAGGAGACCCAGTACTTC
TRBV4-2	.	TRBJ1-1	.	CASSHSNTVNTEAFF	TGTGCCAGCAGCCATTCGAATACGGTGAACACTGAAGCTTTCTTT